The 17 T cell receptor beta chains reported below all come from one sample, sequenced in a study of identical twins' blood T cells. MiXCR was run by TCRdb on the 5' RACE reads, yielding one entry per CDR3 protein. This sample carries 350,000 to 400,000 distinct CDR3 sequences, around 30% of them seen once, and the ten largest clones take about 6%. Sample: PBMCs. These receptors were collected from a woman between 18 and 55 years old in good health.

The CDR3 sequence: CSAGDLSSYNEQFF. The CDR3 region has the DNA TGCAGTGCGGGGGACTTGAGCTCCTACAATGAGCAGTTCTTC. The chain couples TRBV20-1 to TRBJ2-1; D may be TRBD2 (6 bases). Trimming left V 6 bases short and J 0 bases short, with 12 bases between. CDR3 size: 14 residues. Germline values: CDR1 DFQATT, CDR2 SNEGSKA (reference sequence).

About this clonotype itself: One junction end disagrees with the germline gene, perhaps due to a read error. The chain links TRBV9 to TRBJ2-7, with a weak D call TRBD2 (6 bases). CDR3 size: 14 residues. CDR1 and CDR2 from the germline V gene are SGDLS and YYNGEE. This CDR3 reads CASSGSGEGYDQYF. CDR3 bases: TGTGCCAGCAGCGGTTCGGGAGAAGGCTACGACCAGTACTTC.

This clonotype was observed a few times. The J gene is TRBJ1-2, the V gene TRBV5-4; D is possibly TRBD1 (5 bases). There are 15 residues in the CDR3. Germline CDR1 SGHNT, CDR2 YYREEE (reference sequence). V was cut by 0 bases and J by 5 bases, with 14 bases left in between. CDR3 sequence: CASSLAPPGAYGYTF. CDR3 sequence (DNA): TGTGCCAGCAGCTTGGCCCCTCCCGGGGCTTATGGCTACACCTTC. The whole variable domain, filled in from reference TRBV5-4 and TRBJ1-2, reads ETGVTQSPTHLIKTRGQQVTLRCSSQSGHNTVSWYQQALGQGPQFIFQYYREEENGRGNFPPRFSGLQFPNYSSELNVNALELDDSALYLCASSLAPPGAYGYTFGSGTRLTVV.

This clonotype was found once. V and J are TRBV6-2 or TRBV6-3 and TRBJ2-2; either TRBD1 or TRBD2 may fit D (5 bases each). Trimming took 2 bases from V and 0 from J, leaving 10 bases between them. CDR3 length equals 16 residues. Germline CDR1 is MNHEY and CDR2 is SVGEGT. CDR3 region: CASSYGTYANTGELFF. The CDR3 bases are TGTGCCAGCAGTTACGGGACCTACGCGAACACCGGGGAGCTGTTTTTT.

The rearrangement uses TRBV5-1 and TRBJ1-2, with 9 nucleotides matching TRBD1. V dropped 2 bases and J dropped 5; count of bases not matched to a gene: 16. The germline CDR1 and CDR2 sequences are SGHRS and YFSETQ. This CDR3 has 18 residues. CDR3 nucleotides: TGCGCCAGCAGCTTTGAGGCCGGGACAGGGAATGTAAAGTATGGCTACACCTTC. Translating it yields CASSFEAGTGNVKYGYTF.

Comments on this clonotype: At one end the junction does not follow the germline gene, possibly because of a read error. The CDR3 is CSSSHSGGNYGYTF. The DNA of the CDR3 is TGTTCCAGCAGTCATTCCGGGGGTAACTATGGCTACACCTTC. The chain joins TRBV12-3 or TRBV12-4 to TRBJ1-2, with D possibly matching TRBD1 (5 bases). There are 14 residues in the CDR3.

For this clonotype: An end of the junction does not agree with germline; a read error may underlie this. The chain couples TRBV7-7 to TRBJ1-1; D is unresolved. Germline assignment: CDR1 SSHAT and CDR2 FNYEAQ (reference sequence). CDR3 length equals 13 residues. CDR3 protein: CASSQDCDTEAFF. CDR3 bases: TGTGCTAGCAGCCAAGACTGTGACACTGAAGCTTTCTTT.

This clonotype was found a few times. The V gene is TRBV20-1, the J gene TRBJ2-3; maybe TRBD2 (6 bases). The CDR3 is 16 amino acids. Per the germline V gene, CDR1 is DFQATT and CDR2 is SNEGSKA (reference sequence). V was pared by 2 bases and J by 2 bases, with 17 bases between. The CDR3 nucleotides read TGCAGTGCTAGACCTCCGGGACTCTTTACCACAGATACGCAGTATTTT. Protein: CSARPPGLFTTDTQYF.

This chain links TRBV5-1 with TRBJ2-1, with TRBD2 matching over 11 bases. The CDR3 has 14 residues. J gave up 8 bases and V 5 bases, and 6 bases lay outside the gene matches. Germline lookup yields CDR1 SGHRS and CDR2 YFSETQ. The CDR3 DNA reads TGCGCCAGCAGTGTAGCGGGAGGGGTGGATGAGCAGTTCTTC. Amino acids: CASSVAGGVDEQFF.

The CDR3 loop is CASSGKGSYEQYF. CDR3 in DNA: TGTGCCAGCAGCGGGAAGGGCTCCTACGAGCAGTACTTC. The rearrangement links TRBV9 to TRBJ2-7; D is unclear. Germline V CDR1 and CDR2: SGDLS, YYNGEE. The CDR3 sequence is 13 residues long. The V end was cut by 3 bases, the J end by 0 bases, with 7 bases between.

V usage is TRBV20-1 and J usage is TRBJ1-1; D is uncertain. Germline CDR1 reads DFQATT; CDR2 reads SNEGSKA (reference sequence). Trimming pared 1 base from V and 0 bases from J, leaving 12 bases between. The CDR3 totals 15 residues. The CDR3 nucleotides read TGCAGTGCTAGAGGGCCCGAAACCCTGAACACTGAAGCTTTCTTT. Translation gives CSARGPETLNTEAFF.

V and J are TRBV20-1 and TRBJ2-3; a weak D match, TRBD2 (5 bases). The CDR3 is made up of 13 amino acids. V shed 3 bases and J shed 2 bases, with 9 bases lying between them. The germline gives CDR1 DFQATT, CDR2 SNEGSKA (reference sequence). CDR3 sequence reads: CSASRADTDTQYF. CDR3 nucleotide sequence: TGCAGTGCTAGTAGAGCGGACACAGATACGCAGTATTTT.

The sample holds a few counts of this clonotype. One junction end disagrees with the germline gene, perhaps due to a read error. V and J are TRBV3-1 and TRBJ2-1, with TRBD2 as a possible D gene (6 bases). The CDR3 is made up of 11 amino acids. Per the germline V gene, CDR1 is LGHDT and CDR2 is YNNKEL (reference sequence). This CDR3 reads CASRAGPVTFF. Here the CDR3 DNA reads TGTGCCAGCAGGGCGGGACCTGTGACCTTTTTC.

V is TRBV29-1 and J is TRBJ2-2; 13 bases line up with TRBD2. Germline CDR1 SQVTM, CDR2 ANQGSEA. The V gene end was trimmed by 5 bases and the J gene end by 0 bases; junction bases not matched to a gene: 3. The CDR3 is made up of 16 amino acids. For the CDR3, the DNA is TGCAGCGTTAGGACTAGCGGGAGTACGAACACCGGGGAGCTGTTTTTT. Its protein product is CSVRTSGSTNTGELFF.

The V call is TRBV7-3, the J call TRBJ2-7, with 9 bases that match TRBD1. This CDR3 has 15 amino acids. With V trimmed by 5 bases and J by 1 base, 6 bases remained unmatched. In germline, CDR1 is SGHTA, CDR2 FQGTGA. The CDR3: CASSQQGAYSYEQYF. The DNA for the CDR3 is TGTGCCAGCAGCCAACAGGGGGCTTATTCCTACGAGCAGTACTTC.

The chain recombines TRBV20-1 with TRBJ1-2, with D unresolved. The CDR3 consists of 13 residues. Trimming took off 1 base at V and 4 bases at J, with 10 bases between the two ends. The germline V gene encodes CDR1 DFQATT and CDR2 SNEGSKA (reference sequence). The DNA for the CDR3 is TGCAGTGCTAGAGGCCGGATTTTCTATGGCTACACCTTC. Translation: CSARGRIFYGYTF.

This clonotype occurred a few times. V usage is TRBV6-1 and J usage is TRBJ1-1, with 8 bases lining up with TRBD1. This CDR3 region has 13 residues. Germline CDR1 reads MNHNS; CDR2 reads SASEGT. V dropped 3 bases and J dropped 3; count of bases not matched to a gene: 0. The CDR3: CASSDRGHTEAFF. The CDR3 DNA sequence: TGTGCCAGCAGTGACAGGGGGCACACTGAAGCTTTCTTT.